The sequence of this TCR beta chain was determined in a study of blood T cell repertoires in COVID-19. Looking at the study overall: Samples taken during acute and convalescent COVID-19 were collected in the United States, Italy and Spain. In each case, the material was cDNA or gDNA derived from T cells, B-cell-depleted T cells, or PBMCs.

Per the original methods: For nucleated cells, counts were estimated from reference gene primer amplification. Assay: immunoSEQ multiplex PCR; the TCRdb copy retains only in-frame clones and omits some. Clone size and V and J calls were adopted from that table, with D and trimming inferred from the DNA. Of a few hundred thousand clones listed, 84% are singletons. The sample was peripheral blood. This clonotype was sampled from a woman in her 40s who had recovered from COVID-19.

CDR3 protein: CASSQGLSSYNEQFF. DNA for the CDR3: TGTGCCAGCTCACAGGGGCTAAGCTCCTACAATGAGCAGTTCTTC. The J gene is TRBJ2-1, the V gene TRBV18; a weak D match, TRBD1 (5 bases). V was trimmed by 4 bases and J by 0 bases, leaving 10 bases between them. The CDR3 has 15 amino acids. The V gene's germline CDR1 is KGHSH and CDR2 LQKENI.